The 8 T cell receptor beta chains below come from one sample, sequenced in a study of response to subunit inactivated influenza vaccine. TCRdb used MiXCR to reprocess the RT-PCR reads, holding one entry per CDR3 protein. This table holds around 710,000 distinct CDR3 sequences, about 15% found once. Sequencing was performed on PBMCs from blood, taken 14 to 15 days before vaccination. These receptors were obtained from a man over 45 who received an inactivated influenza vaccine.

This clonotype has a count of ten or more. V is TRBV2 and J is TRBJ1-1; 9 nucleotides agree with TRBD1. Germline-derived CDR1 and CDR2 are SNHLY and FYNNEI. The V and J ends lost 4 bases and 3 bases, in that order; junction bases with no gene match: 3. The CDR3 covers 14 residues. CDR3 sequence reads: CASSVTGGYTEAFF. The CDR3, as DNA: TGTGCCAGCAGTGTCACAGGGGGCTACACTGAAGCTTTCTTT.

This clonotype was counted between two and nine times. This rearrangement joins TRBV19 to TRBJ2-7, with TRBD1 matching 10 bases. Germline V gene data show CDR1 as LNHDA and CDR2 as SQIVND (reference sequence). This CDR3 has 11 residues. In DNA, the CDR3 is TGTCCCGGGACAGGGGATTACGAGCAGTACTTC. Translated: CPGTGDYEQYF.

This clonotype was found a few times. The rearrangement links TRBV28 to TRBJ1-2; perhaps TRBD1 as D (5 bases). The germline V gene has CDR1 MDHEN and CDR2 SYDVKM. V lost 7 bases, J lost 7 bases, and 19 bases lay in between. This CDR3 is built from 14 residues. CDR3 sequence reads: CASTQIPRERGYTF. The CDR3 DNA follows: TGTGCCAGCACTCAAATCCCCAGGGAGCGTGGCTACACCTTC.

This clonotype was seen ten or more times. The chain has TRBV7-8 and TRBJ2-1; TRBD2 aligns across 9 bases. V trimming: 2 bases; J trimming: 6 bases; junction bases outside the gene matches: 5. Germline V gene lookup returns CDR1 SGHVS and CDR2 FQNEAQ. The CDR3 totals 15 residues. The CDR3: CASSLLGLAANEQFF. The DNA for the CDR3 is TGTGCCAGCAGCTTATTGGGACTAGCCGCCAATGAGCAGTTCTTC.

This clonotype was seen only once. This chain joins TRBV7-8 and TRBJ1-5; D is unresolved. The germline gives CDR1 SGHVS, CDR2 FQNEAQ. This CDR3 has 15 residues. The V end lost 5 bases, the J end lost 0 bases, and 11 bases lay between the germline ends. CDR3: CASSPTEYSNQPQHF. CDR3 in DNA: TGTGCCAGCAGCCCCACGGAATATAGCAATCAGCCCCAGCATTTT.

This clonotype was recorded many times. The chain's CDR3 is CSPDRGTYGYTF. The DNA for the CDR3 is TGCAGCCCGGACAGGGGAACTTATGGCTACACCTTC. V usage is TRBV20-1 and J usage is TRBJ1-2; TRBD1 matches at 9 bases. This CDR3 spans 12 amino acids. Germline V CDR1 and CDR2: DFQATT, SNEGSKA (reference sequence).

This chain joins TRBV6-1 and TRBJ2-7; no clear D. Trimming shortened V by 1 base and J by 4 bases, and 14 bases separated the two germline ends. Germline V lookup: CDR1 MNHNS, CDR2 SASEGT. The CDR3 has 15 amino acids. Written as DNA, the CDR3 is TGTGCCAGCAGTGAAGTTTTTAGGGCGAGATACGAGCAGTACTTC. As protein: CASSEVFRARYEQYF.

CDR3 bases: TGTGCCAGCAGCCCGAGGGGAGGGGTCGGCACTGAAGCTTTCTTT. Protein product: CASSPRGGVGTEAFF. The V call is TRBV5-6, the J call TRBJ1-1, with D tentatively TRBD1 (5 bases). CDR3 length: 15 amino acids. The germline V and J ends were trimmed by 4 bases and 4 bases, with 17 bases remaining between them. Germline V gives CDR1 SGHDT, CDR2 YYEEEE.